Listed here are 20 T cell receptor beta chains from one sample, sequenced in a study of T-cell reconstitution after alpha-beta-depleted transplantation in children. For TCRbeta, the library was prepared with unique molecular identifiers. Each CDR3 protein gets one entry after TCRdb re-called the PCR reads with MiXCR. The data contain 200,000 to 250,000 distinct CDR3 sequences, 8% to 10% of them seen just once; the ten biggest clones take up about 6.2%. The sequenced sample was PBMCs from the stem cell graft donor, obtained from the stem cell graft. The receptors were gathered from a human donor who donated a stem cell graft to a child with acute lymphoblastic leukemia.

This clonotype occurred a few times. This rearrangement joins TRBV4-2 to TRBJ2-1, with unresolved D. The V gene's germline CDR1 is LGHNA and CDR2 YNFKEQ. The CDR3 contains 15 residues. The germline V and J ends were trimmed by 1 base and 9 bases, with 16 bases remaining between them. The CDR3 spells CASSQGDEDRTEQFF. CDR3 DNA: TGTGCCAGCAGCCAAGGTGACGAGGATAGGACTGAGCAGTTCTTC.

The gene calls are TRBV7-9 and TRBJ2-1; D is perhaps TRBD1 (6 bases). The germline V and J ends were trimmed by 5 bases and 7 bases, with 9 bases remaining between them. This CDR3 is built from 12 residues. The germline V gene has CDR1 SEHNR and CDR2 FQNEAQ (reference sequence). The CDR3 sequence is CASSRTDNEQFF. CDR3 DNA sequence: TGTGCCAGCAGCAGGACAGATAATGAGCAGTTCTTC.

This clonotype was seen many times. V gene TRBV20-1 combines with J gene TRBJ2-3; the D gene is possibly TRBD2 (6 bases). This CDR3 region has 16 residues. Trimming took 5 bases from V and 2 from J, leaving 20 bases between them. Germline values: CDR1 DFQATT, CDR2 SNEGSKA (reference sequence). The CDR3 protein is CSASPRSRGPTDTQYF. DNA for the CDR3: TGCAGTGCTTCTCCTCGCTCGCGGGGCCCCACAGATACGCAGTATTTT.

V is TRBV7-6 and J is TRBJ1-2; D unresolved. Trimming left V 5 bases short and J 4 bases short, with 20 bases between. Germline V CDR1 and CDR2: SGHVS, FNYEAQ. This CDR3 contains 16 residues. The CDR3 loop is CASSPRVGEQAYGYTF. In DNA form, the CDR3 reads TGTGCCAGCAGCCCCCGGGTCGGGGAGCAAGCCTATGGCTACACCTTC.

There are many counts of this clonotype. The V and J genes are TRBV5-1 and TRBJ2-3, with D possibly TRBD2 on 6 matching bases. Germline loops: CDR1 SGHRS, CDR2 YFSETQ. V lost 4 bases to trimming and J lost 2 bases, with 11 bases between them. The CDR3 totals 14 residues. The chain's CDR3 is CASSTGLNTDTQYF. CDR3 DNA: TGCGCCAGCAGCACGGGACTCAACACAGATACGCAGTATTTT. The variable domain in full, with the rest retrieved from reference TRBV5-1 and TRBJ2-3, is KAGVTQTPRYLIKTRGQQVTLSCSPISGHRSVSWYQQTPGQGLQFLFEYFSETQRNKGNFPGRFSGRQFSNSRSEMNVSTLELGDSALYLCASSTGLNTDTQYFGPGTRLTVL.

V is TRBV11-2 and J is TRBJ1-1; perhaps TRBD1 as D (5 bases). Trimming cost V 3 bases and J 6 bases, with 11 bases left between them. The CDR3 extends over 13 amino acids. Germline V lookup: CDR1 SGHAT, CDR2 FQNNGV. As DNA, the CDR3 is TGTGCCAGCAGCTTTCAGGGAAGCGCTGAAGCTTTCTTT. This gives the protein CASSFQGSAEAFF.

The rearrangement links TRBV5-6 to TRBJ1-6; no definite D call. This CDR3 is 15 amino acids long. The V gene's germline CDR1 is SGHDT and CDR2 YYEEEE. V lost 0 bases to trimming and J lost 6 bases, with 10 bases between them. The CDR3 coding sequence is TGTGCCAGCAGCTTGGGGCCAGTGACTAATTCACCCCTCCACTTT. Translation gives CASSLGPVTNSPLHF.

This clonotype came up many times. The chain uses TRBV6-5 and TRBJ1-5, with a possible D match to TRBD1 (6 bases). Germline V gives CDR1 MNHEY, CDR2 SVGAGI. Deletions cut 0 bases from V and 6 bases from J, with 12 bases between. The CDR3 covers 15 residues. The CDR3 spells CASSYSVQGSQPQHF. In DNA, the CDR3 is TGTGCCAGCAGTTACTCCGTGCAGGGGAGTCAGCCCCAGCATTTT.

This clonotype was picked up a small number of times. This rearrangement joins TRBV12-3 or TRBV12-4 to TRBJ2-1, with 7 bases fitting TRBD1. CDR3 length: 14 amino acids. V lost 8 bases to trimming and J lost 8 bases; unmatched junction nucleotides: 12. The CDR3 here is CASAYRQGADEQFF. CDR3 nucleotides: TGTGCCAGCGCTTACCGACAGGGCGCGGATGAGCAGTTCTTC.

This clonotype was found a few times. The V and J genes are TRBV5-1 and TRBJ2-6; D possibly uses TRBD1 or TRBD2 (5 bases each). CDR1 and CDR2 (germline): SGHRS, YFSETQ. The CDR3 consists of 15 residues. Trimming took off 1 base at V and 4 bases at J, with 9 bases between the two ends. The CDR3 DNA reads TGCGCCAGCAGCTTGTTTGGGGACGGGGCCAACGTCCTGACTTTC. Protein product: CASSLFGDGANVLTF.

This clonotype was seen at least ten times. This sequence joins TRBV12-3 or TRBV12-4 and TRBJ1-1; D might be TRBD1 (5 bases). With 7 bases removed from V and 3 bases from J, the gap between germline ends came to 24 bases. The CDR3 is made up of 17 amino acids. The CDR3: CASNGGDGSPGDTEAFF. In nucleotides, the CDR3 is TGTGCCAGCAATGGGGGGGACGGGTCCCCTGGGGACACTGAAGCTTTCTTT.

This chain connects TRBV18 to TRBJ1-1; D ambiguous. The CDR3 totals 13 residues. Trimming pared 5 bases from V and 7 bases from J, leaving 14 bases between. Looked up from germline, CDR1 is KGHSH and CDR2 is LQKENI. CDR3 sequence: CASSSEISNEAFF. The CDR3 DNA follows: TGTGCCAGCTCATCGGAGATTTCTAATGAAGCTTTCTTT.

This clonotype was counted only a few times. V gene TRBV5-5 combines with J gene TRBJ2-1; TRBD1 is a possible D gene (5 bases). In germline, CDR1 is SGHKS, CDR2 YYEKEE (reference sequence). CDR3 length equals 15 residues. V was trimmed by 0 bases and J by 4 bases, leaving 11 bases between them. CDR3 nucleotides: TGTGCCAGCAGCTTGGTAGGGGAAAGGTACAATGAGCAGTTCTTC. Encoded protein: CASSLVGERYNEQFF.

This clonotype was picked up a small number of times. The chain employs TRBV6-1 and TRBJ2-3; possible D gene TRBD2, 6 bases. This CDR3 has 16 amino acids. Trimming removed 6 bases from V and 1 base from J, with 17 bases in between. The V gene's germline CDR1 is MNHNS and CDR2 SASEGT. CDR3 bases: TGTGCCAGCAGCCCCACACGGGGGTTTGGCACAGATACGCAGTATTTT. Translating gives CASSPTRGFGTDTQYF.

This clonotype showed up just a few times. The chain links TRBV3-1 to TRBJ2-4; 9 positions match TRBD2. The CDR3 is 15 residues long. Losses at the gene ends were 5 bases for V and 8 bases for J; bases not matched to a gene: 10. Looked up from germline, CDR1 is LGHDT and CDR2 is YNNKEL (reference sequence). DNA for the CDR3: TGTGCCAGCAGCGAGCGGGAGGAGGGGCGATACATTCAGTACTTC. Translated, it gives CASSEREEGRYIQYF.

The chain has TRBV6-2 or TRBV6-3 and TRBJ2-3; 10 nucleotides line up with TRBD2. The CDR3 consists of 20 residues. In germline, CDR1 is MNHEY, CDR2 SVGEGT. The J segment lost 3 bases and the V segment lost 2 bases, leaving 17 bases of the junction unmatched. The CDR3 loop is CASSYGTSGVIWEKTDTQYF. In DNA form, the CDR3 reads TGTGCCAGCAGTTACGGTACTAGCGGGGTGATATGGGAAAAGACAGATACGCAGTATTTT.

The gene calls are TRBV18 and TRBJ2-3; D is uncertain. There are 12 residues in the CDR3. Germline-derived CDR1 and CDR2 are KGHSH and LQKENI. V was cut by 6 bases and J by 4 bases, with 8 bases left in between. CDR3 sequence reads: CASSTVSDTQYF. Here the CDR3 DNA reads TGTGCCAGCTCCACCGTGTCAGATACGCAGTATTTT.

This chain uses TRBV5-1 with TRBJ2-7; D ambiguous. Trimming took off 0 bases at V and 2 bases at J, with 12 bases between the two ends. This CDR3 comprises 15 residues. Per germline, CDR1 SGHRS and CDR2 YFSETQ. CDR3 sequence reads: CASSLVVAETYEQYF. CDR3 DNA: TGCGCCAGCAGCTTGGTCGTCGCCGAAACCTACGAGCAGTACTTC.

There are many counts of this clonotype. The V gene is TRBV12-3 or TRBV12-4, the J gene TRBJ1-1; possible D gene TRBD1, 6 bases. The CDR3 is 15 residues long. V was pared by 7 bases and J by 4 bases, with 19 bases between. CDR3: CASNTQQGSGTEAFF. The CDR3 nucleotides read TGTGCCAGCAACACCCAGCAGGGGTCGGGCACTGAAGCTTTCTTT.

This clonotype was recorded many times. This sequence joins TRBV10-3 and TRBJ2-3; D perhaps matches TRBD2 (5 bases). The CDR3 spans 11 residues. The V gene lost 10 bases and the J gene lost 1 base, with 6 bases spanning the gap. Germline V gene sequence: CDR1 ENHRY, CDR2 SYGVKD. The CDR3 region has the DNA TGTGCCACCGGGGGCACAGATACGCAGTATTTT. This translates into CATGGTDTQYF.